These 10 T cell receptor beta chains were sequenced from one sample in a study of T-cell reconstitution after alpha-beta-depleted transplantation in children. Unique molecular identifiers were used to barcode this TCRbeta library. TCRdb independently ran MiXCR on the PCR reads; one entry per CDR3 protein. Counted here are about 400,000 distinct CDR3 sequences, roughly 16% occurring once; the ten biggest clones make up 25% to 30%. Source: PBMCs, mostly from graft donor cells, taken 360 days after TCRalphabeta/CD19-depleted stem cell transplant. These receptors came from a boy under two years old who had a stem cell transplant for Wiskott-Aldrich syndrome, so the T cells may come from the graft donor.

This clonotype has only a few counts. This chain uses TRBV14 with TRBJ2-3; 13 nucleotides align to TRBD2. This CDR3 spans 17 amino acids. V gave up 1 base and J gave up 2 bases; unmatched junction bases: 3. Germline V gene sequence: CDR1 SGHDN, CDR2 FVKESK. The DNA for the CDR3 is TGTGCCAGCAGCCAAGTGGGACTAGCGGGGTACACAGATACGCAGTATTTT. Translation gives CASSQVGLAGYTDTQYF. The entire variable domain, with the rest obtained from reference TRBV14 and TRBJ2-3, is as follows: EAGVTQFPSHSVIEKGQTVTLRCDPISGHDNLYWYRRVMGKEIKFLLHFVKESKQDESGMPNNRFLAERTGGTYSTLKVQPAELEDSGVYFCASSQVGLAGYTDTQYFGPGTRLTVL.

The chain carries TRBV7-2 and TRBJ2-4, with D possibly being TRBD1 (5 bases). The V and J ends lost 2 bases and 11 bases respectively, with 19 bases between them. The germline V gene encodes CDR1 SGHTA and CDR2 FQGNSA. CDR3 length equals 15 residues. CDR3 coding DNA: TGTGCCAGCAGCTTAAGTTCTGGCAGCTGGGGCCTTCAGTACTTC. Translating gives CASSLSSGSWGLQYF.

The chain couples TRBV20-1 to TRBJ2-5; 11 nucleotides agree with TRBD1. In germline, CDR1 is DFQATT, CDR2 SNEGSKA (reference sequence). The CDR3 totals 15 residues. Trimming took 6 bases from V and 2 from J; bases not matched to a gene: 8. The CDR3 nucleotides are TGCAGTGCAGCCCCAGGGACAGGGGGGCAAGAGACCCAGTACTTC. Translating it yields CSAAPGTGGQETQYF.

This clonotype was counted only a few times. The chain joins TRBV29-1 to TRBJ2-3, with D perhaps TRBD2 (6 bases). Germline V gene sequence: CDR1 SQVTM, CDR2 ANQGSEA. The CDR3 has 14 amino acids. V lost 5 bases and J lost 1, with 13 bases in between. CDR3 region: CSVSRGLGTDTQYF. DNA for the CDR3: TGCAGCGTTTCCCGGGGACTCGGCACAGATACGCAGTATTTT.

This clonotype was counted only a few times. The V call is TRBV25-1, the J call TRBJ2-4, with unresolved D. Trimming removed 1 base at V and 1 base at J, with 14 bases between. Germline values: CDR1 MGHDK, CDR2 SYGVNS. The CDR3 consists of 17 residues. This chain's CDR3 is CASSESHSPWAKNIQYF. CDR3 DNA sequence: TGTGCCAGCAGTGAATCCCACAGCCCATGGGCCAAAAACATTCAGTACTTC.

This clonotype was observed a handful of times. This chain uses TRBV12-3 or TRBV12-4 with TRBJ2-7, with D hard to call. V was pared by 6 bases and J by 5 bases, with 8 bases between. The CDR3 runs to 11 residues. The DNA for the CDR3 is TGTGCCAGCAGGACTCTGGACGAGCAGTACTTC. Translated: CASRTLDEQYF.

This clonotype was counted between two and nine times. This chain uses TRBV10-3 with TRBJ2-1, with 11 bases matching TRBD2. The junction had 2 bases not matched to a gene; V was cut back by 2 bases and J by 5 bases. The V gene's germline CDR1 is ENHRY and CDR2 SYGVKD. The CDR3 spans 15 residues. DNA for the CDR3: TGTGCCATCAGTGAGCTAGCGGGGGGCGACAATGAGCAGTTCTTC. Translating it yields CAISELAGGDNEQFF.

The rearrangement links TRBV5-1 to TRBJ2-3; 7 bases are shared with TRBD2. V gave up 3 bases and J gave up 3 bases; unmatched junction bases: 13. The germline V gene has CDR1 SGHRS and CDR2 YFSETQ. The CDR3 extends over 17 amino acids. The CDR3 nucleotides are TGCGCCAGCAGCTCTCTCGGACTAGAGAGGAAGACAGATACGCAGTATTTT. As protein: CASSSLGLERKTDTQYF.

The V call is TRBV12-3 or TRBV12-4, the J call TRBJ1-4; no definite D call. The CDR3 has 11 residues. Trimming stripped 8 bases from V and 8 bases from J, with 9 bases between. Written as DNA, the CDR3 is TGTGCCAGCCGGAGTGACGAAAAACTGTTTTTT. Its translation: CASRSDEKLFF.

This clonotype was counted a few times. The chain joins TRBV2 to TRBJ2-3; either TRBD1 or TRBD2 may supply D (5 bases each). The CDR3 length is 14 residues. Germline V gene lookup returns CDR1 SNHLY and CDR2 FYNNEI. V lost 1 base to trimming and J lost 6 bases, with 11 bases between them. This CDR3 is CASSEVGTLDTQYF. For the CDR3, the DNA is TGTGCCAGCAGTGAAGTTGGGACCCTCGATACGCAGTATTTT.